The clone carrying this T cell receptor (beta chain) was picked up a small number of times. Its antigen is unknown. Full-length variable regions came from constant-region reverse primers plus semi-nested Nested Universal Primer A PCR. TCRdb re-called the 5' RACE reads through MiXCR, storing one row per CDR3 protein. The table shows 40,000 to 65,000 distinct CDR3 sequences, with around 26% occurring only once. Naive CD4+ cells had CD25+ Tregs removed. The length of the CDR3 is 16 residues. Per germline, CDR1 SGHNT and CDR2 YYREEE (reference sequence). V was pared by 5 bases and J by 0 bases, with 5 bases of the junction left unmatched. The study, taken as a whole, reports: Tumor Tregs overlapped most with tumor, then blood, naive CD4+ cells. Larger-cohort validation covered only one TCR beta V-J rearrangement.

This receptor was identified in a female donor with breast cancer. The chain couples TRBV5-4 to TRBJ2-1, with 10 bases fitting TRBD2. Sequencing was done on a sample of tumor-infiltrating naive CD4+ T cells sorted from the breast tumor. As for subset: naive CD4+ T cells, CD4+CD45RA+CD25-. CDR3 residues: CASSFGLADSYNEQFF. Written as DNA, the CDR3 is TGTGCCAGCAGTTTTGGACTAGCGGACTCCTACAATGAGCAGTTCTTC.